The T cell receptor (beta chain) under discussion was sequenced for a study of T cell repertoires in cytomegalovirus infection. At the level of the study: Public TCR beta signatures provided an indication of both CMV infection and a matching HLA type.

TCRdb passed the reads through MiXCR, listing each CDR3 protein once. The sample holds about 46,000 distinct CDR3 sequences; approximately 22% are singletons and the top ten take around a sixth. This clonotype occurred many times. No antigen is known for it. CDR3 length equals 15 residues. Germline lookup yields CDR1 SGHTA and CDR2 FQGNSA. The V gene end was trimmed by 7 bases and the J gene end by 5 bases; junction bases not matched to a gene: 6. The sequencing sample was made of PBMCs, sequenced either directly or after in vitro stimulation (not recorded which). V gene TRBV7-2 combines with J gene TRBJ2-2; TRBD2 aligns across 11 bases. The TCR sequence derives from a human donor in good health (CMV status not recorded). Some clones in this sample may be carry-over from other donors' samples. The CDR3 DNA is TGTGCCAGCACCACGGGACTAGCGGAAACCGGGGAGCTGTTTTTT. This gives the protein CASTTGLAETGELFF.